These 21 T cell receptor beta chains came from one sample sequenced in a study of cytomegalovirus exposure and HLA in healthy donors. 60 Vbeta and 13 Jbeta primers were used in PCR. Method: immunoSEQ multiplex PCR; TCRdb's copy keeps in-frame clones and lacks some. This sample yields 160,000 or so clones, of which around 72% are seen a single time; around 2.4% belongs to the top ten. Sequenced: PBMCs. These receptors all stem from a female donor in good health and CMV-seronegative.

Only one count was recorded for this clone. This chain's CDR3 is CASSDDRLGTGDYGYTF. The CDR3 DNA follows: TGTGCCAGCAGCGACGACCGCCTTGGGACAGGGGACTATGGCTACACCTTC. The V and J genes are TRBV2 and TRBJ1-2; 10 nucleotides line up with TRBD1. V was pared by 6 bases and J by 3 bases, with 13 bases of the junction left unmatched. The length of the CDR3 is 17 residues. Germline CDR1 SNHLY, CDR2 FYNNEI.

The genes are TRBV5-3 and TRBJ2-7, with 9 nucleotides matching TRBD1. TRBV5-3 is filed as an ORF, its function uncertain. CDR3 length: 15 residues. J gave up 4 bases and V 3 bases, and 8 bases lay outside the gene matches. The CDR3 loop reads CARSSGQGKRYEQYF. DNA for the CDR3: TGTGCCAGAAGCTCTGGACAGGGGAAGCGGTACGAGCAGTACTTC.

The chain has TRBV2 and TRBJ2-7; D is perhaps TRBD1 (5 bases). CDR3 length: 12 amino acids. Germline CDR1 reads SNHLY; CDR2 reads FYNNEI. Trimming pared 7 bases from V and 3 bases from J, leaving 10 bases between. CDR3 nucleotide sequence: TGTGCCAGCATAGGTACAGGCTACGAGCAGTACTTC. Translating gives CASIGTGYEQYF.

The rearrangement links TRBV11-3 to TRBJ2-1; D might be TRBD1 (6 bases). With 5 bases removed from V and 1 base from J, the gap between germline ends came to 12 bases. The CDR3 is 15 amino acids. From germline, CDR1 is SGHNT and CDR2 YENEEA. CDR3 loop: CASSPRQDSYNEQFF. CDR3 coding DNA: TGTGCCAGCAGCCCAAGACAGGATTCCTACAATGAGCAGTTCTTC.

This CDR3 reads CAHAGGTYEQYF. CDR3 coding DNA: TGTGCCCACGCGGGAGGTACCTACGAGCAGTACTTC. The genes are TRBV10-3 and TRBJ2-7; 8 bases map to TRBD2. CDR3 size: 12 residues. The trim removed 11 bases at V and 2 bases at J, leaving 5 bases unmatched. From germline, CDR1 is ENHRY and CDR2 SYGVKD.

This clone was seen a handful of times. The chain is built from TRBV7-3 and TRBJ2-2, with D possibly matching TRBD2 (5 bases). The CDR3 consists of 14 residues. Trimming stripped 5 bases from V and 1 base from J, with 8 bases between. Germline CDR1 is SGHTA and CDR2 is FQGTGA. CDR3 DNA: TGTGCCAGCAGCCGAGCGGTGAACACCGGGGAGCTGTTTTTT. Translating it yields CASSRAVNTGELFF. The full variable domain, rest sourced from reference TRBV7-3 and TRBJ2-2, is GAGVSQTPSNKVTEKGKYVELRCDPISGHTALYWYRQSLGQGPEFLIYFQGTGAADDSGLPNDRFFAVRPEGSVSTLKIQRTERGDSAVYLCASSRAVNTGELFFGEGSRLTVL.

The CDR3 nucleotides are TGTGCCAGCAACGGGGGATACGAGCAGTACTTC. It specifies CASNGGYEQYF. The chain joins TRBV2 to TRBJ2-7; D is perhaps TRBD2 (6 bases). V was cut by 7 bases and J by 4 bases, with 8 bases left in between. Germline loops: CDR1 SNHLY, CDR2 FYNNEI. The CDR3 sequence is 11 residues long. Variable domain in full (rest from reference TRBV2 and TRBJ2-7): EPEVTQTPSHQVTQMGQEVILRCVPISNHLYFYWYRQILGQKVEFLVSFYNNEISEKSEIFDDQFSVERPDGSNFTLKIRSTKLEDSAMYFCASNGGYEQYFGPGTRLTVT.

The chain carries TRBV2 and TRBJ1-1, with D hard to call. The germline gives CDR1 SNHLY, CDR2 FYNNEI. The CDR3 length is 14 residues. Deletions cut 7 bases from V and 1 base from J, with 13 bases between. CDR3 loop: CASTQPGENTEAFF. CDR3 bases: TGTGCCAGCACCCAACCTGGAGAGAACACTGAAGCTTTCTTT.

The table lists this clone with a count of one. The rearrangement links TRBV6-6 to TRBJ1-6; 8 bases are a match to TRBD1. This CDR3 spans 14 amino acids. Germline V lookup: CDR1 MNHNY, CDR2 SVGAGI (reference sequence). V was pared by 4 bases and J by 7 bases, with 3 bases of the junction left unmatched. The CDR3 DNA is TGTGCCAGCAGTTTTACAGGGGGAAATTCACCCCTCCACTTT. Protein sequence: CASSFTGGNSPLHF.

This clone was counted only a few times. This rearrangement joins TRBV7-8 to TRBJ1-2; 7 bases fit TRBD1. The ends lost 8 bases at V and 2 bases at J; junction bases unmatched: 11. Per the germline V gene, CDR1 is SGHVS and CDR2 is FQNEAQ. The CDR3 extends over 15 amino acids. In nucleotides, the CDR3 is TGTGCCAGCGGGCCGACGACAGGGATGAACTATGGCTACACCTTC. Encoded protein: CASGPTTGMNYGYTF.

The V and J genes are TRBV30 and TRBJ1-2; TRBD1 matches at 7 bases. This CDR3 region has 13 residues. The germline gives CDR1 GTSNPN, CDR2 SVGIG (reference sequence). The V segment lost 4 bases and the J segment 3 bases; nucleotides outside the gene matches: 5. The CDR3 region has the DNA TGTGCCTGGACGACAGGGAACTACTATGGCTACACCTTC. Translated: CAWTTGNYYGYTF.

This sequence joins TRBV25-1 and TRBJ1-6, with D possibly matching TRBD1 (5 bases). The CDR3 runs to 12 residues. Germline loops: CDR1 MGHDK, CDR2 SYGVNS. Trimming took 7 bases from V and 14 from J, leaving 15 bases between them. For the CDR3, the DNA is TGTGCCAGCAATACGGCAGGGAAGTCCCTCCACTTT. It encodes CASNTAGKSLHF.

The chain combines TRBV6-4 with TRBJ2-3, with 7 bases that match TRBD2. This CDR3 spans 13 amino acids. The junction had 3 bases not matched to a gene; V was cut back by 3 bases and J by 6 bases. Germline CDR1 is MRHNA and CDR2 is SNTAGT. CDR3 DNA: TGTGCCAGCAGTGATGGGGGAGGGGATACGCAGTATTTT. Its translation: CASSDGGGDTQYF.

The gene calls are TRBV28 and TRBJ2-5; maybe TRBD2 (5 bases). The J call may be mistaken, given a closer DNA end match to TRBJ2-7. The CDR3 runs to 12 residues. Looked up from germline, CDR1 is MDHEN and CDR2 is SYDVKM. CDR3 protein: CASSSDWYEQYF. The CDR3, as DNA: TGTGCCAGCAGTTCGGACTGGTACGAGCAGTACTTC.

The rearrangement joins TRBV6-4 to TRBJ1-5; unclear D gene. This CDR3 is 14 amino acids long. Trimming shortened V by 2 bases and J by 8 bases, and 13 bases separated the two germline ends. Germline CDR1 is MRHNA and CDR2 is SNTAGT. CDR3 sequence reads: CASSDRHGAEPQHF. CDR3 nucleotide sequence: TGTGCCAGCAGTGACCGCCATGGAGCCGAGCCCCAGCATTTT.

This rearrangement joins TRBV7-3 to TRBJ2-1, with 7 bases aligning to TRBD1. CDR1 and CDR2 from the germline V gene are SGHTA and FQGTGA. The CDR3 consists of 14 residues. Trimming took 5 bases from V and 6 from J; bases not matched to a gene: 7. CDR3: CASSRQGVPNEQFF. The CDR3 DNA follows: TGTGCCAGCAGCAGACAGGGAGTCCCCAATGAGCAGTTCTTC. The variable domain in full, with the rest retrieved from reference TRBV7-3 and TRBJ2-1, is GAGVSQTPSNKVTEKGKYVELRCDPISGHTALYWYRQSLGQGPEFLIYFQGTGAADDSGLPNDRFFAVRPEGSVSTLKIQRTERGDSAVYLCASSRQGVPNEQFFGPGTRLTVL.

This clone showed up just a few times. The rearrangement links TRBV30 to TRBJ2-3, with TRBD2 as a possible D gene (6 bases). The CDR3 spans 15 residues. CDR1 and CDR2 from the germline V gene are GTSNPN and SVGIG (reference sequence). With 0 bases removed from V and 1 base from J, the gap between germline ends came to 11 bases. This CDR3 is CAWSVIQRGTDTQYF. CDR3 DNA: TGTGCCTGGAGTGTAATCCAGCGGGGCACAGATACGCAGTATTTT.

The CDR3: CASSLAIGGSGGNTIYF. The DNA for the CDR3 is TGTGCCAGCAGCTTAGCGATAGGAGGATCGGGGGGAAACACCATATATTTT. The gene calls are TRBV7-2 and TRBJ1-3; D remains ambiguous. V lost 0 bases and J lost 4, with 16 bases in between. The CDR3 is made up of 17 amino acids. Germline values: CDR1 SGHTA, CDR2 FQGNSA.

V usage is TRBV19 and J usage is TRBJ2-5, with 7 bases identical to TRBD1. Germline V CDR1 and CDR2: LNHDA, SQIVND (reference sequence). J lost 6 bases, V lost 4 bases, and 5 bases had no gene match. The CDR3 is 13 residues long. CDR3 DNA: TGTGCCAGTAGTAGTGACAGGGCAAAGACCCAGTACTTC. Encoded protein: CASSSDRAKTQYF. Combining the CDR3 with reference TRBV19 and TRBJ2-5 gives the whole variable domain DGGITQSPKYLFRKEGQNVTLSCEQNLNHDAMYWYRQDPGQGLRLIYYSQIVNDFQKGDIAEGYSVSREKKESFPLTVTSAQKNPTAFYLCASSSDRAKTQYFGPGTRLLVL.

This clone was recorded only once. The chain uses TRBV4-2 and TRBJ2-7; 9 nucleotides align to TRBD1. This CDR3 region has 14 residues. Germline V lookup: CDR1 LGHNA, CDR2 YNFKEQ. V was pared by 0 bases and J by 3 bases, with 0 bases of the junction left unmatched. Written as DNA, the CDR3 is TGTGCCAGCAGCCAAGAGGACAGGGGCTACGAGCAGTACTTC. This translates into CASSQEDRGYEQYF.

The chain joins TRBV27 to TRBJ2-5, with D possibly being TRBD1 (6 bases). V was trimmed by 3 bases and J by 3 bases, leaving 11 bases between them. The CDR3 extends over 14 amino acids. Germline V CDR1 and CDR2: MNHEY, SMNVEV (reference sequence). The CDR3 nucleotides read TGTGCCAGCAGTTTTTCCCCAGGGGAAGAGACCCAGTACTTC. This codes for CASSFSPGEETQYF.